The next 27 T cell receptor beta chains were all read from a single sample in a study of T-cell memory formation after mild COVID-19 (dated by TCRdb to the early 2020s). Receptors were amplified or captured by 5' RACE. The reads were generated on an Illumina NovaSeq 6000. The public sequencing data were trimmed at Q25 with fastp and processed into clonotypes with MiXCR by TCRdb, which kept only in-frame beta chains. For every CDR3 protein sequence, its rows merge into one entry that carries the most common genes and DNA. Within this sample are about 350,000 distinct CDR3 sequences, with roughly 15% of them counted one time only. The ten biggest clones cover approximately 21% of the sample. The sequenced sample consisted of PBMCs or a T cell subset sorted from them (not recorded which). These receptors were taken from a young man who had mild COVID-19 (a few samples of this study predate the infection). The sample titles of this study are shuffled in the database, so cell type and time point are left out; the donor was told from shared clones.

This clonotype was picked up many times. The rearrangement links TRBV5-1 to TRBJ2-3, with a weak D call TRBD1 (5 bases). Germline V CDR1 and CDR2: SGHRS, YFSETQ. The V gene lost 0 bases and the J gene lost 6 bases, with 11 bases spanning the gap. The CDR3 contains 14 residues. The CDR3 loop is CASSLEGAGDTQYF. CDR3 DNA sequence: TGCGCCAGCAGCTTGGAAGGGGCAGGCGATACGCAGTATTTT.

V usage is TRBV7-9 and J usage is TRBJ2-3; tentative D call: TRBD2 (6 bases). V was clipped by 1 base and J by 0 bases, with 11 bases between them. Germline V gene sequence: CDR1 SEHNR, CDR2 FQNEAQ (reference sequence). The CDR3 is 16 amino acids. The CDR3 is CASSLVSGPSTDTQYF. Written as DNA, the CDR3 is TGTGCCAGCAGCTTAGTCAGCGGGCCTAGCACAGATACGCAGTATTTT. Complete variable domain (other parts from reference TRBV7-9 and TRBJ2-3): DTGVSQNPRHKITKRGQNVTFRCDPISEHNRLYWYRQTLGQGPEFLTYFQNEAQLEKSRLLSDRFSAERPKGSFSTLEIQRTEQGDSAMYLCASSLVSGPSTDTQYFGPGTRLTVL.

This clonotype was counted between two and nine times. V usage is TRBV5-1 and J usage is TRBJ2-2; 11 bases agree with TRBD2. Germline CDR1 SGHRS, CDR2 YFSETQ. The CDR3 runs to 17 residues. V was pared by 4 bases and J by 2 bases, with 7 bases of the junction left unmatched. The DNA for the CDR3 is TGCGCCAGCAGCCGGAGGGGACTAGCGGCAAACACCGGGGAGCTGTTTTTT. This sequence encodes CASSRRGLAANTGELFF.

In this sample, this clonotype turned up a few times. This chain connects TRBV24-1 to TRBJ2-1; D call uncertain. Germline CDR1 and CDR2: KGHDR and SFDVKD. CDR3 length: 13 amino acids. Trimming removed 4 bases from V and 1 base from J, with 4 bases in between. The CDR3 coding sequence is TGTGCCACCAGTGACGGATCCTACAATGAGCAGTTCTTC. Its translation is CATSDGSYNEQFF.

This clonotype was observed a few times. The chain links TRBV3-1 to TRBJ2-3; D may correspond to TRBD1 or TRBD2 (6 bases each). Trimming cost V 7 bases and J 8 bases, with 22 bases left between them. Per germline, CDR1 LGHDT and CDR2 YNNKEL (reference sequence). The CDR3 totals 15 residues. CDR3 protein: CASTRGDRAAGTQYF. The CDR3 bases are TGTGCCAGCACCAGGGGAGACCGAGCAGCGGGTACGCAGTATTTT.

In this sample, this clonotype turned up many times. Here the CDR3 DNA reads TGCGCCAGCAGCTTGGAGGGTGTCGGAGCTTTCTTT. This gives the protein CASSLEGVGAFF. The chain joins TRBV5-1 to TRBJ1-1; D not certain. CDR1 is SGHRS, CDR2 YFSETQ, per germline. The CDR3 is made up of 12 amino acids. The V and J ends lost 0 bases and 10 bases respectively, with 10 bases between them.

This chain connects TRBV7-9 to TRBJ2-7; D is tentatively TRBD1 or TRBD2 (5 bases each). CDR3 size: 16 residues. Trimming pared 5 bases from V and 3 bases from J, leaving 20 bases between. Germline loops: CDR1 SEHNR, CDR2 FQNEAQ (reference sequence). CDR3 in DNA: TGTGCCAGCAGCCCGACCACCGGGGCCAGTGGCTACGAGCAGTACTTC. Translating gives CASSPTTGASGYEQYF.

This clonotype was counted only a few times. The J gene is TRBJ1-2, the V gene TRBV5-1; weak D call: TRBD1 (5 bases). The CDR3 loop spans 14 amino acids. Germline lookup yields CDR1 SGHRS and CDR2 YFSETQ. The V end was cut by 0 bases, the J end by 8 bases, with 14 bases between. The CDR3 loop is CASSLALRVRGYTF. As DNA, the CDR3 is TGCGCCAGCAGCTTGGCCCTCAGGGTTCGCGGCTACACCTTC.

The chain is built from TRBV7-6 and TRBJ1-1; D not resolved. The germline V and J ends were trimmed by 4 bases and 3 bases, with 12 bases remaining between them. The germline V gene has CDR1 SGHVS and CDR2 FNYEAQ. This CDR3 contains 14 residues. CDR3 nucleotide sequence: TGTGCCAGCAGCTACCGGCAGAGAGACACTGAAGCTTTCTTT. It codes for CASSYRQRDTEAFF.

This clonotype was recorded many times. The V gene is TRBV5-1, the J gene TRBJ2-7; no firm D call. CDR1 is SGHRS, CDR2 YFSETQ, per germline. The CDR3 loop spans 14 amino acids. Trimming stripped 0 bases from V and 7 bases from J, with 14 bases between. The CDR3 loop is CASSLAGPRQEQYF. CDR3 sequence (DNA): TGCGCCAGCAGCTTGGCCGGCCCTAGACAAGAGCAGTACTTC. Full variable domain (missing parts from reference TRBV5-1 and TRBJ2-7): KAGVTQTPRYLIKTRGQQVTLSCSPISGHRSVSWYQQTPGQGLQFLFEYFSETQRNKGNFPGRFSGRQFSNSRSEMNVSTLELGDSALYLCASSLAGPRQEQYFGPGTRLTVT.

V and J are TRBV12-3 or TRBV12-4 and TRBJ2-5; 8 nucleotides line up with TRBD1. The CDR3 runs to 13 residues. Trimming removed 5 bases from V and 5 bases from J; junction bases left unmatched: 4. The CDR3 nucleotides are TGTGCCAGCAGTCGGAACAGGGGGGAGACCCAGTACTTC. Translating it yields CASSRNRGETQYF.

This clonotype occurred a few times. The chain is built from TRBV12-3 or TRBV12-4 and TRBJ1-2; 8 nucleotides align to TRBD1. CDR3 size: 12 residues. After removal of 6 bases from V and 5 bases from J, the junction contained 2 bases not matched to a gene. The CDR3 DNA follows: TGTGCCAGCAGGACAGGGGAATATGGCTACACCTTC. It codes for CASRTGEYGYTF.

This clonotype was observed a few times. The CDR3 loop is CATSGSGGTAFF. Here the CDR3 DNA reads TGTGCCACCAGTGGATCCGGGGGCACAGCTTTCTTT. V gene TRBV24-1 combines with J gene TRBJ1-1; D possibly corresponds to TRBD1 (6 bases). The CDR3 is 12 amino acids. V was shortened by 5 bases and J by 10 bases, with 13 bases between the two germline ends. Germline V gene sequence: CDR1 KGHDR, CDR2 SFDVKD.

The V call is TRBV30, the J call TRBJ1-5; no clear D gene. V dropped 0 bases and J dropped 7 bases, with 10 bases sitting between them. The CDR3 is 13 amino acids. CDR1 is GTSNPN, CDR2 SVGIG, per germline (reference sequence). The DNA for the CDR3 is TGTGCCTGGAGTGTATCTGAGGTCCAGCCCCAGCATTTT. Encoded protein: CAWSVSEVQPQHF. Full variable domain (remainder filled in from reference TRBV30 and TRBJ1-5): SQTIHQWPATLVQPVGSPLSLECTVEGTSNPNLYWYRQAAGRGLQLLFYSVGIGQISSEVPQNLSASRPQDRQFILSSKKLLLSDSGFYLCAWSVSEVQPQHFGDGTRLSIL.

This clonotype was seen a few times. The rearrangement links TRBV5-1 to TRBJ2-5; D gene uncertain. Germline-derived CDR1 and CDR2 are SGHRS and YFSETQ. This CDR3 region has 15 residues. Trimming left V 0 bases short and J 5 bases short, with 14 bases between. The CDR3 sequence is CASSLVDGVGETQYF. The CDR3 DNA sequence: TGCGCCAGCAGCTTGGTAGATGGGGTTGGGGAGACCCAGTACTTC.

V is TRBV7-3 and J is TRBJ1-6; D is perhaps TRBD1 (6 bases). Germline V gene sequence: CDR1 SGHTA, CDR2 FQGTGA. The CDR3 runs 14 residues. With 5 bases removed from V and 11 bases from J, the gap between germline ends came to 16 bases. The CDR3 nucleotides read TGTGCCAGCAGCGACACAGGGCCTAGGGCACCCCTCCACTTT. Translated, it gives CASSDTGPRAPLHF.

Turning to this clonotype: The junction departs from the called germline gene at one end, perhaps through a read error. The chain recombines TRBV2 with TRBJ2-1, with D uncertain. This CDR3 contains 12 residues. CDR1 is SNHLY and CDR2 is FYNNEI in the germline V gene. The CDR3 is CASTSGNILVGF. For the CDR3, the DNA is TGTGCCAGCACCAGTGGGAATATCCTGGTCGGGTTC. The whole variable domain, remainder taken from reference TRBV2 and TRBJ2-1, is EPEVTQTPSHQVTQMGQEVILRCVPISNHLYFYWYRQILGQKVEFLVSFYNNEISEKSEIFDDQFSVERPDGSNFTLKIRSTKLEDSAMYFCASTSGNILVGFGPGTRLTVL.

The gene calls are TRBV4-3 and TRBJ1-5; 7 positions agree with TRBD1. CDR1 and CDR2 from the germline V gene are LGHNA and YSLEER. The CDR3 runs to 15 residues. The V gene end was trimmed by 3 bases and the J gene end by 2 bases; junction bases not matched to a gene: 4. CDR3 sequence reads: CASSHYRGGNQPQHF. The CDR3 DNA reads as TGCGCCAGCAGCCATTACAGGGGAGGCAATCAGCCCCAGCATTTT.

This chain links TRBV11-2 with TRBJ1-2; 10 positions agree with TRBD1. CDR1 and CDR2 from the germline V gene are SGHAT and FQNNGV. CDR3 size: 13 residues. After removal of 5 bases from V and 13 bases from J, the junction contained 10 bases not matched to a gene. CDR3 sequence (DNA): TGTGCCAGCAGCCGAGGACAGGGGGAACTTTGCACCTTC. Residues: CASSRGQGELCTF.

The chain recombines TRBV7-2 with TRBJ2-1; TRBD1 agrees at 7 bases. CDR1 is SGHTA, CDR2 FQGNSA, per germline. Germline trimming cut 6 bases from V and 4 bases from J; bases unmatched to any gene: 12. The CDR3 has 16 residues. CDR3 DNA: TGTGCCAGCAGTCCGACAGGGTCACACCTTTACAATGAGCAGTTCTTC. Its protein product is CASSPTGSHLYNEQFF.

This clonotype was seen ten or more times. The chain employs TRBV12-3 or TRBV12-4 and TRBJ2-2, with TRBD1 matching 10 bases. The CDR3 totals 15 residues. V lost 5 bases, J lost 3 bases, and 3 bases stayed unmatched. The DNA of the CDR3 is TGTGCCAGCAGTCCGACAGGGGGCTACACCGGGGAGCTGTTTTTT. Its translation is CASSPTGGYTGELFF.

The chain recombines TRBV6-5 with TRBJ1-1, with a tentative D call TRBD1 (5 bases). The CDR3 runs to 13 residues. Germline V gene lookup returns CDR1 MNHEY and CDR2 SVGAGI. V dropped 6 bases and J dropped 9 bases, with 17 bases sitting between them. The CDR3 coding sequence is TGTGCCAGCAGACTTTCCTCGGGGCTCAAAGCTTTCTTT. Its protein is CASRLSSGLKAFF.

This clonotype was counted at least ten times. The rearrangement uses TRBV9 and TRBJ2-5; TRBD2 matches at 10 bases. CDR3 length: 17 residues. Trimming took 2 bases from V and 5 from J; bases not matched to a gene: 12. The germline V gene encodes CDR1 SGDLS and CDR2 YYNGEE. The chain's CDR3 is CASSVGTSARTDETQYF. The CDR3 DNA reads TGTGCCAGCAGCGTGGGGACTAGCGCTAGGACGGATGAGACCCAGTACTTC.

CDR3 amino acids: CASSWWGNEQFF. The CDR3, as DNA: TGTGCCAGCAGTTGGTGGGGGAATGAGCAGTTCTTC. The chain joins TRBV6-2 or TRBV6-3 to TRBJ2-1; tentatively, D is TRBD1 or TRBD2 (5 bases each). The V end lost 4 bases, the J end lost 7 bases, and 8 bases lay between the germline ends. Germline CDR1 and CDR2: MNHEY and SVGEGT. CDR3 length: 12 residues.

This clonotype was counted a few times. CDR3 DNA sequence: TGTGCCAGCAGCCAAAGGGGTCTAGCGGGGGAGAACCAAGAGACCCAGTACTTC. Encoded protein: CASSQRGLAGENQETQYF. V is TRBV7-9 and J is TRBJ2-5; 10 nucleotides line up with TRBD2. This CDR3 comprises 18 residues. V trimming: 5 bases; J trimming: 0 bases; junction bases outside the gene matches: 12. CDR1 and CDR2 from the germline V gene are SEHNR and FQNEAQ (reference sequence).

The chain carries TRBV7-3 and TRBJ2-3, with TRBD1 identical over 9 bases. J gave up 4 bases and V 5 bases, and 10 bases lay outside the gene matches. This CDR3 has 16 amino acids. CDR1 and CDR2 from the germline V gene are SGHTA and FQGTGA. The DNA for the CDR3 is TGTGCCAGCAGCGCTCCGGGACAGGGTGTTTCAGATACGCAGTATTTT. It yields the protein CASSAPGQGVSDTQYF.

The table lists this clonotype with a few counts. V and J are TRBV7-6 and TRBJ2-7, with TRBD1 matching 11 bases. The germline V gene encodes CDR1 SGHVS and CDR2 FNYEAQ. The length of the CDR3 is 14 residues. V lost 4 bases and J lost 5; bases outside the gene matches: 4. CDR3 sequence: CASSWRTGGDEQYF. CDR3 in DNA: TGTGCCAGCAGCTGGAGGACAGGGGGCGACGAGCAGTACTTC.